Described below is a single T cell receptor beta chain sequence and its context. Its antigen is unidentified. This record comes from a study of identical twins. The authors used template switching to add a universal primer site and gave cDNA unique molecular identifiers. In TCRdb, the 5' RACE reads were re-called with MiXCR into one record per CDR3 protein. The sample has 260,000 or so distinct CDR3 sequences; around 7.6% are singletons. Study results and caveats: Cross-sectional statistical analysis was relied on for the conclusions, without the same donors being followed. Analyses of zero insertions could, in part, be confounded by invariant MAIT and iNKT cells.

CDR3 length: 16 amino acids. Germline CDR1 and CDR2: LGHDT and YNNKEL (reference sequence). Between the trimmed V and J ends, which lost 0 bases and 0 bases, there was a span of 10 bases. The data were also submitted as part of a second study, on yellow fever vaccine responses in identical twins.

This TCR derives from a woman between 18 and 29 years old in good health. The V gene is TRBV3-1, the J gene TRBJ2-3; D uncertain. The sample consisted of CD8+ T cells sorted from blood. The CDR3 DNA sequence: TGTGCCAGCAGCCAAGAATTTGTCAGAAGCACAGATACGCAGTATTTT. Amino acids: CASSQEFVRSTDTQYF.